The TCR beta chain under discussion was sequenced for a study of T-cell reconstitution after alpha-beta-depleted transplantation in children. This clonotype was detected many times. Unique molecular identifiers were built into the TCRbeta library. Each CDR3 protein gets one entry after TCRdb re-called the PCR reads with MiXCR. The sample consists of about 170,000 distinct CDR3 sequences, 11% of them appearing once. Germline loops: CDR1 WSHSY, CDR2 SAAADI. V was clipped by 0 bases and J by 5 bases; unmatched bases: 12. The CDR3 consists of 17 residues. The clonotype comes from a boy aged 2-9 years with acute myeloid leukemia, due to receive a stem cell transplant. Sequencing was performed on PBMCs, taken before TCRalphabeta/CD19-depleted stem cell transplant. This sequence joins TRBV10-2 and TRBJ2-7, with 8 bases matching TRBD1. The DNA of the CDR3 is TGCGCCAGCAGTGAGTCTCTTAGGGACAGGAGAAGGGACGAGCAGTACTTC. Its protein is CASSESLRDRRRDEQYF.